This TCR beta chain was identified during a study of blood T cell repertoires in COVID-19. On the study more broadly: T cells, B-cell-depleted T cells, or PBMCs provided the cDNA or gDNA that served as material.

V dropped 3 bases and J dropped 2 bases, with 16 bases sitting between them. CDR3 length equals 16 residues. Germline lookup yields CDR1 SGHNT and CDR2 YYREEE (reference sequence). Assay: immunoSEQ multiplex PCR; the TCRdb copy retains only in-frame clones and omits some. This sample has hundreds of thousands of clones, with roughly 80% found just once. Allocation to cohorts depended on clinical history reported by the participants. Exposed enrollees had met someone with a PCR-confirmed or clinician-diagnosed COVID-19 case at some point within the 2 weeks before study entry. The chain carries TRBV5-4 and TRBJ2-3; possibly TRBD2 for D (5 bases). The TCR originated in a man aged 35 to 55 who had been exposed to COVID-19. Sequencing used PBMCs or T cells enriched from blood (not recorded which). The CDR3 DNA follows: TGTGCCAGCAGCTACCGAAGCGGAGGACCCACAGATACGCAGTATTTT. Its protein product is CASSYRSGGPTDTQYF.